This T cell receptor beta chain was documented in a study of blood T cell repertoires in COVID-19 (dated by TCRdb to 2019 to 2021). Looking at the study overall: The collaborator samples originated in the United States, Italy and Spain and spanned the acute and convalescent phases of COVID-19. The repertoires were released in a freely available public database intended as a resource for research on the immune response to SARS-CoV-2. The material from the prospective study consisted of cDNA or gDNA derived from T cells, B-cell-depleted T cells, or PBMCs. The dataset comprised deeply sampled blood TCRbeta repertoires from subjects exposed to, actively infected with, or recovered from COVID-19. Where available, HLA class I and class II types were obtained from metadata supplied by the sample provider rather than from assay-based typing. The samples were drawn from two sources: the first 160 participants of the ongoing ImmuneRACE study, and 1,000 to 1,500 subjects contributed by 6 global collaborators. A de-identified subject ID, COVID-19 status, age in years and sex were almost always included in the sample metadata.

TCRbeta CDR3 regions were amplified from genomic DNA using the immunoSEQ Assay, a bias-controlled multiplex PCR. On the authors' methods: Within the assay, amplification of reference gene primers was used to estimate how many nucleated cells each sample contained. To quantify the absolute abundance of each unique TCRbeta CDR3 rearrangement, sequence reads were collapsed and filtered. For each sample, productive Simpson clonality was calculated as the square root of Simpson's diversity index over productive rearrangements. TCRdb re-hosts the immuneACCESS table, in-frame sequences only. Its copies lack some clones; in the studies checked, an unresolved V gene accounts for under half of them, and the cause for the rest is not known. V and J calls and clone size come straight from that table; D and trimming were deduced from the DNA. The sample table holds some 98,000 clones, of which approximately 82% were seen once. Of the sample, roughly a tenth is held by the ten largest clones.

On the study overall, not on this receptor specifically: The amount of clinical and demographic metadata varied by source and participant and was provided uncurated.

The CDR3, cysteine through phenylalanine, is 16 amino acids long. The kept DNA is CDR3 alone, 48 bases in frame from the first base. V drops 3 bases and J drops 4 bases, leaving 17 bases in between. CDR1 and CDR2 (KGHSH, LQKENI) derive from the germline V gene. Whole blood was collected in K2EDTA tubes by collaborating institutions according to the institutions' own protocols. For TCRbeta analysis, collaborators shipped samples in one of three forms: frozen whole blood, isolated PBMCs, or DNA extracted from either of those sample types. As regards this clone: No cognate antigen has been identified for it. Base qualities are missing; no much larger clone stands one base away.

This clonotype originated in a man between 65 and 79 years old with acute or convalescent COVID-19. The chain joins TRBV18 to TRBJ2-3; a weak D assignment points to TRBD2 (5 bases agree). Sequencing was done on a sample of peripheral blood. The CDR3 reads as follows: CASSPTNEGEADTQYF. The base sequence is TGTGCCAGCTCACCGACAAACGAGGGAGAGGCAGATACGCAGTATTTT.